The 11 T cell receptor beta chains presented below share a single source sample, sequenced in a study of T cells in localized non-small cell lung cancer. Produced via immunoSEQ multiplex PCR; TCRdb's table is partial and in-frame only. Of over 35,000 clones listed, 81% are singletons. Sequenced here: peripheral blood mononuclear cells, sampled before any cancer treatment. These TCRs come from a male donor at least 60 years old with stage II lung adenocarcinoma.

The chain combines TRBV5-1 with TRBJ1-2; D perhaps matches TRBD1 (5 bases). The germline gives CDR1 SGHRS, CDR2 YFSETQ. V was cut by 3 bases and J by 6 bases, with 15 bases left in between. The CDR3 covers 14 residues. CDR3 sequence (DNA): TGCGCCAGCAGCTCGCCCCGAGGGGCAAATGGCTACACCTTC. Translating it yields CASSSPRGANGYTF.

The chain employs TRBV7-2 and TRBJ2-5, with D possibly called TRBD1 or TRBD2 (5 bases each). Germline CDR1 is SGHTA and CDR2 is FQGNSA. The CDR3 runs 14 residues. With 3 bases removed from V and 3 bases from J, the gap between germline ends came to 11 bases. CDR3 protein: CASSFWGREETQYF. For the CDR3, the DNA is TGTGCCAGCAGCTTCTGGGGGAGAGAAGAGACCCAGTACTTC.

The V gene is TRBV25-1, the J gene TRBJ1-4; tentatively, D is TRBD1 (6 bases). Trimming stripped 4 bases from V and 5 bases from J, with 14 bases between. CDR3 size: 15 residues. Germline CDR1 and CDR2: MGHDK and SYGVNS. This CDR3 is CASSAGQTQNEKLFF. Written as DNA, the CDR3 is TGTGCCAGCAGTGCCGGACAGACTCAAAATGAAAAACTGTTTTTT.

This chain uses TRBV19 with TRBJ1-1; D possibly corresponds to TRBD1 (6 bases). The germline V gene has CDR1 LNHDA and CDR2 SQIVND (reference sequence). V was clipped by 8 bases and J by 0 bases, with 16 bases between them. The CDR3 is 15 residues long. As DNA, the CDR3 is TGTGCCAGTTCTAACAGGGTAACTATGAACACTGAAGCTTTCTTT. This translates into CASSNRVTMNTEAFF.

The V gene is TRBV10-3, the J gene TRBJ2-1; D remains unclear. Trimming took 5 bases from V and 8 from J, leaving 19 bases between them. Germline lookup yields CDR1 ENHRY and CDR2 SYGVKD. This CDR3 comprises 15 residues. The CDR3 spells CAISKSGSRVDEQFF. The CDR3, as DNA: TGTGCCATCAGTAAATCCGGGTCCCGAGTCGATGAGCAGTTCTTC.

CDR3 in DNA: TGTGCCAGTAGTGTAGCGGGAGGTCACATTCAGTACTTC. Translation: CASSVAGGHIQYF. This chain links TRBV19 with TRBJ2-4, with 10 bases that match TRBD2. CDR3 size: 13 residues. The J segment lost 8 bases and the V segment lost 5 bases, leaving 3 bases of the junction unmatched. The germline V gene has CDR1 LNHDA and CDR2 SQIVND (reference sequence).

The V call is TRBV7-8, the J call TRBJ2-7; 9 nucleotides match TRBD1. The V and J ends lost 5 bases and 2 bases, in that order; junction bases with no gene match: 10. This CDR3 comprises 16 residues. Germline V gene data show CDR1 as SGHVS and CDR2 as FQNEAQ. The CDR3 spells CASSISPGQGAYEQYF. For the CDR3, the DNA is TGTGCCAGCAGCATTTCCCCGGGACAGGGAGCCTACGAGCAGTACTTC.

The rearrangement uses TRBV5-6 and TRBJ2-7; the D gene is possibly TRBD2 (5 bases). Trimming removed 4 bases from V and 7 bases from J, with 15 bases in between. Germline assignment: CDR1 SGHDT and CDR2 YYEEEE. The CDR3 sequence is 13 residues long. CDR3 sequence (DNA): TGTGCCAGCAGCCCGCTAGCAAGAGGTGAGCAGTACTTC. Translation: CASSPLARGEQYF.

J is TRBJ2-1 and V is TRBV2; maybe TRBD1 (5 bases). Trimming removed 3 bases from V and 9 bases from J, with 18 bases in between. This CDR3 is built from 15 residues. Germline values: CDR1 SNHLY, CDR2 FYNNEI. CDR3 sequence (DNA): TGTGCCAGCAGTGATCCAGGGTCTAACCAATTTGAGCAGTTCTTC. It is translated as CASSDPGSNQFEQFF. The whole variable domain, remainder taken from reference TRBV2 and TRBJ2-1, is EPEVTQTPSHQVTQMGQEVILRCVPISNHLYFYWYRQILGQKVEFLVSFYNNEISEKSEIFDDQFSVERPDGSNFTLKIRSTKLEDSAMYFCASSDPGSNQFEQFFGPGTRLTVL.

V gene TRBV7-6 combines with J gene TRBJ2-3; D remains unclear. V was cut by 3 bases and J by 2 bases, with 9 bases left in between. The CDR3 covers 14 residues. Germline-derived CDR1 and CDR2 are SGHVS and FNYEAQ. CDR3 region: CASSLVLLTDTQYF. In DNA form, the CDR3 reads TGTGCCAGCAGCTTGGTGCTTCTCACAGATACGCAGTATTTT.

The V gene is TRBV29-1, the J gene TRBJ2-2; 7 bases match TRBD1. Germline values: CDR1 SQVTM, CDR2 ANQGSEA. V gave up 7 bases and J gave up 4 bases; unmatched junction bases: 9. The CDR3 spans 14 residues. CDR3 in amino acids: CSALLGGLTGELFF. The CDR3 nucleotides read TGCAGCGCATTATTAGGGGGCCTCACCGGGGAGCTGTTTTTT.